This T cell receptor (beta chain) was captured by sequencing in a study of CD8 T cells in ankylosing spondylitis. This clonotype was found a few times. TCRdb recomputed calls from the 5' RACE reads with MiXCR, one row per CDR3 protein. The sample carries a few hundred thousand distinct CDR3 sequences, about 18% recorded once. In germline, CDR1 is KGHDR, CDR2 SFDVKD. Trimming pared 0 bases from V and 6 bases from J, leaving 5 bases between. This CDR3 is built from 12 residues. The rearrangement links TRBV24-1 to TRBJ2-7; tentatively, D is TRBD1 or TRBD2 (5 bases each). Material for sequencing was blood, either unsorted or a sorted T cell fraction (not recorded which). The TCR sequence derives from a male donor with ankylosing spondylitis or in good health (not recorded which). CDR3 coding DNA: TGTGCCACCAGTGATTTGGGGGGCGAGCAGTACTTC. Amino acids: CATSDLGGEQYF.